What follows are 7 T cell receptor beta chains derived from one specimen sequenced in a study of blood T cell repertoires in COVID-19. The table came from immunoSEQ multiplex PCR; TCRdb's copy has only in-frame clones and leaves some out. The sample lists 250,000 to 350,000 clones; about nine tenths were seen once. Sequencing was performed on peripheral blood. These receptors were taken from a woman in her twenties or thirties with active or convalescent COVID-19.

This chain connects TRBV5-8 to TRBJ1-2; perhaps TRBD1 as D (6 bases). The length of the CDR3 is 14 residues. Germline lookup yields CDR1 SGHTS and CDR2 YDEGEE. Trimming cost V 5 bases and J 4 bases, with 15 bases left between them. CDR3 DNA sequence: TGTGCCAGCAGTATGGGGGCAGGGCTCTATGGCTACACCTTC. It is translated as CASSMGAGLYGYTF.

CDR3 loop: CASSLAGTGELFF. CDR3 nucleotides: TGTGCCAGCAGTTTAGCAGGGACCGGGGAGCTGTTTTTT. This chain joins TRBV27 and TRBJ2-2; D possibly corresponds to TRBD1 (5 bases). Germline loops: CDR1 MNHEY, CDR2 SMNVEV (reference sequence). V lost 2 bases and J 5 bases, leaving 6 bases between the germline ends. The CDR3 sequence is 13 residues long.

The V gene is TRBV10-1, the J gene TRBJ2-2, with 9 bases that match TRBD2. Germline V gene data show CDR1 as WNHNN and CDR2 as SYGVQD (reference sequence). This CDR3 comprises 17 residues. J lost 4 bases, V lost 3 bases, and 9 bases had no gene match. DNA of the CDR3: TGCGCCAGCAGTGATCTGGCGGGGGGGCCTAGCACCGGGGAGCTGTTTTTT. Protein product: CASSDLAGGPSTGELFF.

This clone was detected a few times. The chain uses TRBV24-1 and TRBJ1-6; 7 bases map to TRBD1. In germline, CDR1 is KGHDR, CDR2 SFDVKD. The J segment lost 7 bases and the V segment lost 3 bases, leaving 8 bases of the junction unmatched. This CDR3 spans 16 amino acids. The CDR3: CATSDGATGRNSPLHF. CDR3 DNA: TGTGCCACCAGTGATGGGGCGACAGGGCGGAATTCACCCCTCCACTTT.

This clone was counted once. V is TRBV7-9 and J is TRBJ1-4, with D possibly matching TRBD1 (6 bases). The CDR3 runs to 16 residues. Deletions cut 5 bases from V and 5 bases from J, with 18 bases between. Germline V gives CDR1 SEHNR, CDR2 FQNEAQ (reference sequence). As DNA, the CDR3 is TGTGCCAGCAGCCAAGGGACATTTGGGTCAAATGAAAAACTGTTTTTT. Its translation is CASSQGTFGSNEKLFF.

The chain links TRBV3-1 (or the pseudogene TRBV3-2) to TRBJ2-5; the match to TRBD2 covers 8 bases. Germline CDR1 and CDR2: LGHDT and YNNKEL (reference sequence). CDR3 length: 14 amino acids. V gave up 3 bases and J gave up 5 bases; unmatched junction bases: 5. The CDR3 DNA reads TGTGCCAGCAGCCAGACGGGGGGGCGGGAGACCCAGTACTTC. Its translation: CASSQTGGRETQYF.

The chain couples TRBV7-2 to TRBJ1-2; 9 bases line up with TRBD1. This CDR3 region has 16 residues. Germline V gene sequence: CDR1 SGHTA, CDR2 FQGNSA. The trim removed 1 base at V and 10 bases at J, leaving 13 bases unmatched. The CDR3 loop reads CASSLEGYRDRADYTF. Here the CDR3 DNA reads TGTGCCAGCAGCTTAGAGGGGTACCGGGACAGGGCGGACTACACCTTC.